This T cell receptor (beta chain) was captured in a study of cytotoxic CD8 clonotypes in ibrutinib-treated CLL. The germline V gene encodes CDR1 SGHTA and CDR2 FQGNSA. Unmatched junction bases numbered 6, after V lost 7 bases and J lost 2 bases. The CDR3 spans 14 residues. Here immunoSEQ multiplex PCR was the method, and the copy in TCRdb shows in-frame clones only, minus some. This table holds almost 250,000 clones, roughly 70% found once. Source: PBMCs, taken after 24 months of ibrutinib treatment. The chain recombines TRBV7-2 with TRBJ2-7; TRBD1 agrees at 9 bases. The sequence was obtained from a human donor with chronic lymphocytic leukemia. The CDR3 protein is CASTTTGGPYEQYF. DNA for the CDR3: TGTGCCAGCACCACGACAGGGGGTCCCTACGAGCAGTACTTC.